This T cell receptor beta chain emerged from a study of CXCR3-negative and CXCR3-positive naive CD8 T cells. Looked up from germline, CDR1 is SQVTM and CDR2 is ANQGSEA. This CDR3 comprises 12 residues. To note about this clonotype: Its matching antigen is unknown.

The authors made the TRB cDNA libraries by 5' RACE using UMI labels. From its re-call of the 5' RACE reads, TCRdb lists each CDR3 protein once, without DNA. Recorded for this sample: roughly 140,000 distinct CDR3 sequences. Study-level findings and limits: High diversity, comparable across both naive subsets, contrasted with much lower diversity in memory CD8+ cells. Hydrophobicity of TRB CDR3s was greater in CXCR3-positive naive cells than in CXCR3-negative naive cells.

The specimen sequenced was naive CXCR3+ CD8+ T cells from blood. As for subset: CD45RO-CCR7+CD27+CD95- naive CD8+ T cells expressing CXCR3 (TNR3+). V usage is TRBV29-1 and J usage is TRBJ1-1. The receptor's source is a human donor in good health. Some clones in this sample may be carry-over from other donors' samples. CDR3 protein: CSVVHLNTEAFF.